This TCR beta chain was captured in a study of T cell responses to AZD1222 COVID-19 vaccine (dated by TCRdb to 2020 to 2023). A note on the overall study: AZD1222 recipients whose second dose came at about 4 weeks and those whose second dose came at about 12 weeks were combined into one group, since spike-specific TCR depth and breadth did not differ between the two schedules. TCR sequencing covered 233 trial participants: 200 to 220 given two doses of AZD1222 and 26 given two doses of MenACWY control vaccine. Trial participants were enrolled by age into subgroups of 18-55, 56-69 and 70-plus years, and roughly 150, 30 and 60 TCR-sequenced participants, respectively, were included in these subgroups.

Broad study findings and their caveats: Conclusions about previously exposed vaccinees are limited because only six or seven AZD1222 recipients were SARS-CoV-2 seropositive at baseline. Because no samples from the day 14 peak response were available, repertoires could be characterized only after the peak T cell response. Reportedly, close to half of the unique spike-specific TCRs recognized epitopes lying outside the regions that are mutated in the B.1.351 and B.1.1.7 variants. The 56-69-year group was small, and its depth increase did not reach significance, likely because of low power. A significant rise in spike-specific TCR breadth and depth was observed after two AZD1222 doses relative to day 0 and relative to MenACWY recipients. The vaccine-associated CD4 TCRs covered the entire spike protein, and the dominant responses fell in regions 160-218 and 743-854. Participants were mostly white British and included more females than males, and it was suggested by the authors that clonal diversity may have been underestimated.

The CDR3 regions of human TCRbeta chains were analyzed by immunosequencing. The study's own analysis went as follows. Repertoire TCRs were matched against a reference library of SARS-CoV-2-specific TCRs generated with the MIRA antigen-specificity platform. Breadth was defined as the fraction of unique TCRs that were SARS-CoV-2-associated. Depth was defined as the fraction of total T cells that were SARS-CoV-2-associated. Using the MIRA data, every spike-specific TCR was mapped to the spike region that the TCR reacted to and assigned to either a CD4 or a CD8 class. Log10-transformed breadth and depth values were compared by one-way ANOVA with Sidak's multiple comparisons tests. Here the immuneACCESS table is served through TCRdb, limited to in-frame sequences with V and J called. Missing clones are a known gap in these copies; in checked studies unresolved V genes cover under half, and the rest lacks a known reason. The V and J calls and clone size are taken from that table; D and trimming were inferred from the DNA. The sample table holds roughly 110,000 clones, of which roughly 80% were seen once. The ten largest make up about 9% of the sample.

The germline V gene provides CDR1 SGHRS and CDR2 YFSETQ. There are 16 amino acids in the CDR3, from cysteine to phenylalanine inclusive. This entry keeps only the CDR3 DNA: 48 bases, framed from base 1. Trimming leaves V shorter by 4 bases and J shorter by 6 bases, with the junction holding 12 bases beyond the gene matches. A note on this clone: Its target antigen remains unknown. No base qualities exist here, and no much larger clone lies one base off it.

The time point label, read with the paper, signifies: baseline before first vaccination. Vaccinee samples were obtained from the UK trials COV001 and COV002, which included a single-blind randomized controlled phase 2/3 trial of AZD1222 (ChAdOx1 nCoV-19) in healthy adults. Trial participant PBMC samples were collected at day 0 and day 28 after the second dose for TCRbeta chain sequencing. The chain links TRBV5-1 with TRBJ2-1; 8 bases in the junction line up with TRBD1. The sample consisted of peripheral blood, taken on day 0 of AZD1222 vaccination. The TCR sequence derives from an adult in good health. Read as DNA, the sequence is TGCGCCAGCAGCCCCCAGGGGGCGCTAATTGGCAATGAGCAGTTCTTC. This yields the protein CASSPQGALIGNEQFF.